These 15 T cell receptor beta chains were all obtained from the same sample, sequenced in a study of tissue T cells after allogeneic stem cell transplantation. Profiled with immunoSEQ multiplex PCR; TCRdb holds only in-frame clones, not every one. The table has some 22,000 clones, 69% seen once. Material for sequencing was blood. The receptors shown here come from a female BALB/c mouse in good health. The strain's MHC type: H2-d.

Comments on this clone: Gene names follow the mouse nomenclature. The CDR3 is cut off 1 residue early in the read; its end comes from the germline J gene. The gene calls are TRBV1 and TRBJ2-4; D may correspond to TRBD1 or TRBD2 (5 bases each). The V and J ends lost 3 bases and 7 bases respectively, with 8 bases between them. Germline V CDR1 and CDR2: NSQYPW, LRSPGD (reference sequence). The CDR3 sequence is 12 residues long. The sequenced CDR3 bases are TGCACCTGCAGTGCCGGGGGAGACACCTTGTAC. Translated, it gives CTCSAGGDTLY. The full CDR3 reads CTCSAGGDTLYF.

This clone was seen a single time. Genes and germline are mouse. The read halts 1 residue ahead of the CDR3 end, with the missing end drawn from the germline J gene. This sample includes further DNA sequences coding for the same CDR3. The V call is TRBV4, the J call TRBJ1-2; D is ambiguous. The CDR3 consists of 12 residues. Trimming shortened V by 5 bases and J by 1 base, and 5 bases separated the two germline ends. Germline V CDR1 and CDR2: LGHDT, YNNKQL (reference sequence). Partial CDR3 DNA: TGTGCCAGCAGCCACAGAAACTCCGACTACACC. Translated, it gives CASSHRNSDYT. The full CDR3 sequence reads CASSHRNSDYTF.

For this clone: The genes and germline here are from mouse. The CDR3 reads CASGQYAEQFF. Incomplete CDR3 DNA: TGTGCCAGCGGACAATATGCTGAGCAGTTC. The chain uses TRBV13-1 and TRBJ2-1; D possibly corresponds to TRBD1 (5 bases). The sequenced fragment ends 1 residue before the CDR3 boundary, so the rest is inferred from the germline J gene. The V gene's germline CDR1 is NSHNY and CDR2 SYGAGN. V was pared by 7 bases and J by 4 bases, with 6 bases between. The CDR3 is 11 amino acids.

As to this clone: Gene names are the mouse ones. The read ends 1 residue before the CDR3 terminus; that terminus is restored from the germline J gene. The chain combines TRBV4 with TRBJ1-6; 7 nucleotides line up with TRBD1. TRBJ1-6 is an open reading frame, and its role is uncertain. Looked up from germline, CDR1 is LGHDT and CDR2 is YNNKQL (reference sequence). The CDR3 totals 14 residues. J gave up 4 bases and V 5 bases, and 2 bases lay outside the gene matches. The sequenced CDR3 bases are TGTGCCAGCAGCCAGGGACAGTATAATTCGCCCCTCTAC. Its protein is CASSQGQYNSPLY. The entire CDR3 is CASSQGQYNSPLYF.

This clone has a handful of counts. The germline and genes are mouse ones. The CDR3 is CASSPDWGGAGEQYF. CDR3 DNA (partial): TGTGCCAGCAGCCCCGACTGGGGGGGCGCGGGGGAACAGTAC. The chain is built from TRBV4 and TRBJ2-7; TRBD2 agrees at 12 bases. The read finishes 1 residue shy of the CDR3 end, and the germline J gene is used to complete it. The V gene end was trimmed by 5 bases and the J gene end by 7 bases; junction bases not matched to a gene: 9. Germline assignment: CDR1 LGHDT and CDR2 YNNKQL (reference sequence). CDR3 length: 15 residues.

Comments on this clone: The gene symbols are mouse symbols. The read comes to an end 1 residue before the CDR3 does, leaving the germline J gene to fill in the end. The chain carries TRBV19 and TRBJ1-4; possibly TRBD1 for D (5 bases). Germline values: CDR1 FNHDT, CDR2 SITEND (reference sequence). This CDR3 has 16 amino acids. V lost 4 bases and J lost 0, with 13 bases in between. The sequenced CDR3 bases are TGTGCCAGCAGTCTAGCCCGGACAATTTCCAACGAAAGATTATTT. Encoded protein: CASSLARTISNERLF. The entire CDR3 protein reads CASSLARTISNERLFF. The whole variable domain, remainder taken from reference TRBV19 and TRBJ1-4, is GGIITQTPKFLIGQEGQKLTLKCQQNFNHDTMYWYRQDSGKGLRLIYYSITENDLQKGDLSEGYDASREKKSSFSLTVTSAQKNEMAVFLCASSLARTISNERLFFGHGTKLSVL.

This clone occurred a few times. All gene names here are mouse names. Read coverage stops 1 residue before the CDR3 terminus; the germline J gene supplies the remainder. V usage is TRBV19 and J usage is TRBJ2-7; 11 bases match TRBD2. The CDR3 totals 15 residues. Germline lookup yields CDR1 FNHDT and CDR2 SITEND (reference sequence). After removal of 4 bases from V and 5 bases from J, the junction contained 8 bases not matched to a gene. CDR3 protein: CASSLPPGLGDEQYF. The covered CDR3 bases are TGTGCCAGCAGTCTCCCTCCGGGACTGGGGGATGAACAGTAC.

Turning to this clone: Gene names follow the mouse nomenclature. The sequence runs out 1 residue before the end of the CDR3; the remainder is reconstructed from the germline J gene. The chain joins TRBV13-2 to TRBJ2-1; 7 positions agree with TRBD1. The trim removed 3 bases at V and 2 bases at J, leaving 2 bases unmatched. This CDR3 spans 14 amino acids. The germline V gene encodes CDR1 NNHNN and CDR2 SYGAGS (reference sequence). CDR3 in amino acids: CASGGGQHYAEQFF. Partial CDR3 DNA: TGTGCCAGCGGTGGGGGACAGCACTATGCTGAGCAGTTC.

Concerning this clone itself: Germline and genes here are mouse. The CDR3 end falls 1 residue outside the read, so it is completed with the germline J gene. The genes are TRBV19 and TRBJ1-4; a possible D gene is TRBD1 (6 bases). V shed 2 bases and J shed 3 bases, with 8 bases lying between them. In germline, CDR1 is FNHDT, CDR2 SITEND (reference sequence). The CDR3 runs to 14 residues. The covered CDR3 bases are TGTGCCAGCAGTATGGGGACAACCAACGAAAGATTATTT. It translates to CASSMGTTNERLF. The CDR3, in full, reads CASSMGTTNERLFF.

Only a few counts were recorded for this clone. Mouse gene names apply. The CDR3 loop is CASSLYWGNSYEQYF. CDR3 bases read: TGTGCCAGCAGCTTATACTGGGGGAATTCCTATGAACAGTAC. V usage is TRBV3 and J usage is TRBJ2-7; 8 bases align to TRBD2. With the read ending 1 residue before the CDR3 end, the germline J gene is used to fill in that end. CDR3 length equals 15 residues. J was trimmed by 1 base and V by 2 bases; bases with no gene match: 4. CDR1 SNHLY and CDR2 FYNGKV come from the germline V gene (reference sequence). The full variable domain, completed using reference TRBV3 and TRBJ2-7, is GPKVLQIPSHQIIDMGQMVTLNCDPVSNHLYFYWYKQILGQQMEFLVNFYNGKVMEKSKLFKDQFSVERPDGSYFTLKIQPTALEDSAVYFCASSLYWGNSYEQYFGPGTRLTVL.

Points on this clone: Genes and germline are mouse. Coverage ceases 1 residue before the CDR3 finishes, and the germline J gene fills in the end. V is TRBV13-1 and J is TRBJ2-5; D is undetermined. The V gene lost 0 bases and the J gene lost 2 bases, with 4 bases spanning the gap. The CDR3 loop spans 13 amino acids. The V gene's germline CDR1 is NSHNY and CDR2 SYGAGN. This CDR3 reads CASSDATQDTQYF. CDR3 DNA, as far as it was read: TGTGCCAGCAGTGATGCGACCCAAGACACCCAGTAC.

In the case of this clone: Gene labels here are mouse ones. This CDR3 reads CAWSLDRDQDTQYF. The CDR3 bases that were read are TGTGCCTGGAGTCTAGACAGGGACCAAGACACCCAGTAC. This chain joins TRBV31 and TRBJ2-5, with TRBD1 matching over 7 bases. The read terminates 1 residue before the CDR3 end, so the remaining end is supplied by the germline J gene. Trimming took 0 bases from V and 1 from J; bases not matched to a gene: 1. The CDR3 extends over 14 amino acids. Germline CDR1 is GKSSPN and CDR2 is SITVG. Complete variable domain (other parts from reference TRBV31 and TRBJ2-5): AQTIHQWPVAEIKAVGSPLSLGCTIKGKSSPNLYWYWQATGGTLQQLFYSITVGQVESVVQLNLSASRPKDDQFILSTEKLLLSHSGFYLCAWSLDRDQDTQYFGPGTRLLVL.

This clone was recorded a few times. Mouse gene names apply. The observed sequence ends 1 residue before the CDR3 terminus, with the missing tail filled in from the germline J gene. The chain combines TRBV1 with TRBJ2-7; D remains ambiguous. In germline, CDR1 is NSQYPW, CDR2 LRSPGD (reference sequence). CDR3 length: 13 amino acids. Trimming left V 2 bases short and J 3 bases short, with 8 bases between. CDR3 protein: CTCSAPGNYEQYF. CDR3 DNA, as far as it was read: TGCACCTGCAGTGCACCGGGCAACTATGAACAGTAC.

A word on this clone: Gene names denote mouse genes. The CDR3 goes on 1 residue after the read ends, and that part is filled in from the germline J gene. The rearrangement joins TRBV5 to TRBJ1-3; D is unresolved. Germline loops: CDR1 LGHNA, CDR2 YNLKQL (reference sequence). The CDR3 has 13 residues. V was pared by 4 bases and J by 0 bases, with 4 bases between. CDR3 loop: CASSRNSGNTLYF. The CDR3 DNA, read in part, is TGTGCCAGCAGCCGTAATTCTGGAAATACGCTCTAT.

Points on this clone: The gene names given are mouse names. Coverage ceases 1 residue before the CDR3 finishes, and the germline J gene fills in the end. The chain employs TRBV2 and TRBJ2-1; D is undetermined. The CDR3 has 15 residues. Per the germline V gene, CDR1 is LGHNA and CDR2 is YSYQKL. The V end lost 0 bases, the J end lost 4 bases, and 10 bases lay between the germline ends. The sequenced part of the CDR3 DNA is TGTGCCAGCAGCCAAGAGAGATGGGATTATGCTGAGCAGTTC. This sequence encodes CASSQERWDYAEQF. The complete CDR3 sequence is CASSQERWDYAEQFF.